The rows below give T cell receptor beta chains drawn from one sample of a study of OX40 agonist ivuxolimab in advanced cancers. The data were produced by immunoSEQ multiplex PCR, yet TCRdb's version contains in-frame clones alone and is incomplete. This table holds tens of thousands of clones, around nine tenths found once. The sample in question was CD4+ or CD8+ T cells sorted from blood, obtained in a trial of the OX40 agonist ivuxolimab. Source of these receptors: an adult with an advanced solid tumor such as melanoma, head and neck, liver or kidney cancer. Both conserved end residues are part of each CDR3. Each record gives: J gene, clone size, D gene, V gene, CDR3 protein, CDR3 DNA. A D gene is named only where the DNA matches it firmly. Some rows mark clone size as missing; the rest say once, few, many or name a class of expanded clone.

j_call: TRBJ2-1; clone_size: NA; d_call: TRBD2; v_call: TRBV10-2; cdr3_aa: CASRPGLAFNEQFF; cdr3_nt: TGCGCCAGCAGGCCGGGACTAGCTTTCAATGAGCAGTTCTTC
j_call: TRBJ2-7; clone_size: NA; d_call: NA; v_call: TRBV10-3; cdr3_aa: CAISEPSKGGSEQYF; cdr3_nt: TGTGCCATCAGTGAGCCGAGTAAAGGGGGATCCGAGCAGTACTTC
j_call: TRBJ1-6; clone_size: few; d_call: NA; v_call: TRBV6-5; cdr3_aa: CASSSDRNSPLHF; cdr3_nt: TGTGCCAGCAGTTCAGACAGGAACTCACCCCTCCACTTT
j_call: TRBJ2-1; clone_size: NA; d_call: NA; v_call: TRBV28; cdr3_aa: CASTTFNEQFF; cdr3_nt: TGTGCCAGCACGACTTTTAATGAGCAGTTCTTC
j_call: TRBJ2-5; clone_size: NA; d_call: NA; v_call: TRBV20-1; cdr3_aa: CSAYGGETQYF; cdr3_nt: TGCAGTGCTTACGGTGGGGAGACCCAGTACTTC
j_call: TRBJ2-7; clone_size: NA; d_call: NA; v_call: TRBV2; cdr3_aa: CASTERQSGFYEQYF; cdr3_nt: TGTGCCAGCACTGAGAGACAGAGTGGTTTCTACGAGCAGTACTTC
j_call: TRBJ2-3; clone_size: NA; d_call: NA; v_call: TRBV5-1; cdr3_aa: CASSLAGGTDTQYF; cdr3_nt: TGCGCCAGCAGCTTGGCGGGAGGCACAGATACGCAGTATTTT
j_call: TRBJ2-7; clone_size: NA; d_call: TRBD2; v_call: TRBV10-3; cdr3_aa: CAISELPGGGEQYF; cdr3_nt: TGTGCCATCAGTGAGCTTCCGGGAGGCGGGGAGCAGTACTTC
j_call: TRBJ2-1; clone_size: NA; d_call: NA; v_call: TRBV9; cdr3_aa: CASSSVGGLYNEQFF; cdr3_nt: TGTGCCAGCAGCTCCGTCGGGGGGCTCTACAATGAGCAGTTCTTC
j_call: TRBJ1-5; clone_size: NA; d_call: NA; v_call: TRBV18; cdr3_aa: CASSRGGAGEPQHF; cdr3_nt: TGTGCCAGCTCCCGCGGGGGGGCCGGTGAGCCCCAGCATTTT
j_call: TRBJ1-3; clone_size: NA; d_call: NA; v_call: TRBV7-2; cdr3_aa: CASSPYSSGNTIYF; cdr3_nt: TGTGCCAGCAGTCCCTACAGCTCTGGAAACACCATATATTTT
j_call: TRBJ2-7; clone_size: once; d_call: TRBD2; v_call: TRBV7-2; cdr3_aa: CASSPMSLAGAHEQYF; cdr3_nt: TGTGCCAGCAGCCCTATGAGCCTAGCGGGAGCCCACGAGCAGTACTTC
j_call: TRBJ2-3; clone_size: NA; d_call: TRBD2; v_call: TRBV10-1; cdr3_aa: CASPRTSGGPDTQYF; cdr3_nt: TGCGCCAGCCCCCGGACTAGCGGGGGGCCAGATACGCAGTATTTT
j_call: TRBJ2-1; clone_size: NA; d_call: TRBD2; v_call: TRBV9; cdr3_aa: CASSVGWGLARNEQFF; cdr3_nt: TGTGCCAGCAGCGTAGGGTGGGGACTAGCTAGGAATGAGCAGTTCTTC
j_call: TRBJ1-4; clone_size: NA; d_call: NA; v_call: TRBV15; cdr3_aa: CATSRDGVVGRIREKLFF; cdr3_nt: TGTGCCACCAGCAGAGATGGCGTTGTGGGGCGAATTCGTGAAAAACTGTTTTTT
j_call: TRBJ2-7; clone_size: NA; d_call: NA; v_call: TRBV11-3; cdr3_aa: CASSFGGLYEQYF; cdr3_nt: TGTGCCAGCAGCTTCGGGGGTTTGTACGAGCAGTACTTC
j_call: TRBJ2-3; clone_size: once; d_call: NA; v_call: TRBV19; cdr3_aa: CASRHEGGSTDTQYF; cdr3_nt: TGTGCCAGTAGGCACGAGGGGGGAAGCACAGATACGCAGTATTTT